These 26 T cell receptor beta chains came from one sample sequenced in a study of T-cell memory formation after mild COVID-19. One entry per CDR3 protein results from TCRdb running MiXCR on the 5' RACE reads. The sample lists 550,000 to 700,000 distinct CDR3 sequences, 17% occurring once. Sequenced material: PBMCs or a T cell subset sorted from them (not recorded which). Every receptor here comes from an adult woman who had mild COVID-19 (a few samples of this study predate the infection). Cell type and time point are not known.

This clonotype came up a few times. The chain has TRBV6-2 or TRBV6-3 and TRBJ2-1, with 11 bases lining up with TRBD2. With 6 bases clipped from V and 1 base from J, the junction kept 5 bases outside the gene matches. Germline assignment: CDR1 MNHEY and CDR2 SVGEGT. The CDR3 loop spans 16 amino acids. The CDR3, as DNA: TGTGCCAGCAGCCAGGGACTAGCGGCTTCCTACAATGAGCAGTTCTTC. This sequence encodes CASSQGLAASYNEQFF.

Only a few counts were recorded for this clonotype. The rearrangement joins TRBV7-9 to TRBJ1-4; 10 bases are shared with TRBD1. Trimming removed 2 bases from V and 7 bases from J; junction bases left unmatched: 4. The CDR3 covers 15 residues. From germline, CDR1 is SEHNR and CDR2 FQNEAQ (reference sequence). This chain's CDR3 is CASSLMGQGSEKLFF. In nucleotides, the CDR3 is TGTGCCAGCAGCTTAATGGGACAGGGGAGTGAAAAACTGTTTTTT.

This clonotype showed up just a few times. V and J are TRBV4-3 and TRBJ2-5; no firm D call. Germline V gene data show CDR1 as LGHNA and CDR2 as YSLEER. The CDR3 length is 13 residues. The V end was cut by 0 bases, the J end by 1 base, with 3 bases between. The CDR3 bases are TGCGCCAGCAGCCAAGAATTCCAAGAGACCCAGTACTTC. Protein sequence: CASSQEFQETQYF.

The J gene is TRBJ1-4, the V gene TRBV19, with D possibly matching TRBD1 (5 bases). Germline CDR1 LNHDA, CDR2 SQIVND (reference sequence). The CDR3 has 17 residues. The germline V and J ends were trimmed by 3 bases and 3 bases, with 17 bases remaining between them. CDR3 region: CASSMSLTGTSNEKLFF. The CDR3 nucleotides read TGTGCCAGTAGTATGTCATTAACCGGGACGTCTAATGAAAAACTGTTTTTT.

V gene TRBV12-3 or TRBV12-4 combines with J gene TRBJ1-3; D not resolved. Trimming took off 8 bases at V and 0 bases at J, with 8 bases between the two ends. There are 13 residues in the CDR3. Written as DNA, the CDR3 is TGTGCCAGCGGATCGTCCTCTGGAAACACCATATATTTT. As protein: CASGSSSGNTIYF.

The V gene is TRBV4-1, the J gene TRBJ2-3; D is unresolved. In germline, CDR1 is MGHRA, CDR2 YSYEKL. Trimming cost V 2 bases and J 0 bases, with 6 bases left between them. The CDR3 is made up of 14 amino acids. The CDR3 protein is CASSQLFSTDTQYF. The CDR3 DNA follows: TGCGCCAGCAGCCAATTATTTAGCACAGATACGCAGTATTTT.

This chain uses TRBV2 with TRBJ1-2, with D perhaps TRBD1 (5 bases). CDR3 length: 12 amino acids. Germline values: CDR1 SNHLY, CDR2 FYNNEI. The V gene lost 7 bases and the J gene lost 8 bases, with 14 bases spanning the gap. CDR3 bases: TGTGCCAGCACCGGGACCCTGGACGGCTACACCTTC. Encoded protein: CASTGTLDGYTF.

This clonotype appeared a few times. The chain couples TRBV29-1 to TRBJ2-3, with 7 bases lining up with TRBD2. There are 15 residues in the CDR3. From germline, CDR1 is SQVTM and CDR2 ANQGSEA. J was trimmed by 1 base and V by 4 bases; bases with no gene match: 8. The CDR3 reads CSVGTGGRGTDTQYF. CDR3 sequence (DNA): TGCAGCGTTGGAACGGGGGGAAGGGGCACAGATACGCAGTATTTT.

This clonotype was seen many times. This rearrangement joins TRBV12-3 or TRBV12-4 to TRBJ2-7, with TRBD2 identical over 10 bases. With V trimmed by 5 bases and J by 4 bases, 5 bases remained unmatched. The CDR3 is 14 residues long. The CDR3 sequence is CASSPSSGSYEQYF. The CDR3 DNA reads TGTGCCAGCAGTCCATCTAGCGGGAGTTACGAGCAGTACTTC.

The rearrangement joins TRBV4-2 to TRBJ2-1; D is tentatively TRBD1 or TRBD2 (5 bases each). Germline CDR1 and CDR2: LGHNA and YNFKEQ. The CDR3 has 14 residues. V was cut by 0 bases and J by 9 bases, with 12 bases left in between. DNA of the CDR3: TGTGCCAGCAGCCAAGAGATGATCGGGGCTGAGCAGTTCTTC. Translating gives CASSQEMIGAEQFF.

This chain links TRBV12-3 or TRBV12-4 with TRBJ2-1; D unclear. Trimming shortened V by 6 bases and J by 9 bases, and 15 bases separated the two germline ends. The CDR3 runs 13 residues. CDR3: CASSLLRLVEQFF. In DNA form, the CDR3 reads TGTGCCAGCAGCTTGTTGAGGTTGGTTGAGCAGTTCTTC.

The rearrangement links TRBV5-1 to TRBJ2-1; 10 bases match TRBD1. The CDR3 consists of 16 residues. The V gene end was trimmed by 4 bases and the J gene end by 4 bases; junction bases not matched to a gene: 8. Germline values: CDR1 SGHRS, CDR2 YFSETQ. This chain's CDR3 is CASSELGTGVYNEQFF. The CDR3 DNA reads TGCGCCAGCAGCGAGCTCGGGACAGGGGTGTACAATGAGCAGTTCTTC.

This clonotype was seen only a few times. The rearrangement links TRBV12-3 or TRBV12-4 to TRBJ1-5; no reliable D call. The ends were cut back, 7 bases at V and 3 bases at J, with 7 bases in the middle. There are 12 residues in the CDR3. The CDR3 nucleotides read TGTGCCAGCAAGGGAGTCAATCAGCCCCAGCATTTT. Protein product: CASKGVNQPQHF.

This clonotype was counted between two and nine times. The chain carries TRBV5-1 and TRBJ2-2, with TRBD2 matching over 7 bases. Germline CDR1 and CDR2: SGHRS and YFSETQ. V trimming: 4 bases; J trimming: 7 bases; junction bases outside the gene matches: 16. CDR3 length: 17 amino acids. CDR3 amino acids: CASSPAPGLKYGGELFF. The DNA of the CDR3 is TGCGCCAGCAGCCCCGCGCCGGGACTAAAGTACGGCGGGGAGCTGTTTTTT.

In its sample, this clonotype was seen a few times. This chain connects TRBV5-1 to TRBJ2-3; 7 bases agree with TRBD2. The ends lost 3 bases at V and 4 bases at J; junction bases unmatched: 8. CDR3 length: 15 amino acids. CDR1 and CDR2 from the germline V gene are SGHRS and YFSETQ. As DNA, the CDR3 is TGCGCCAGCAGCTCCCTAGCGGAGGGAGCAGATACGCAGTATTTT. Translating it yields CASSSLAEGADTQYF. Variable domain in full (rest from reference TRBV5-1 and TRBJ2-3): KAGVTQTPRYLIKTRGQQVTLSCSPISGHRSVSWYQQTPGQGLQFLFEYFSETQRNKGNFPGRFSGRQFSNSRSEMNVSTLELGDSALYLCASSSLAEGADTQYFGPGTRLTVL.

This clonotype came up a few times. The CDR3 coding sequence is TGCGCCAGCAGCCAAGTGACTAGCGGGCCGGAAAGAGGGTCCGCCGGGGAGCTGTTTTTT. Amino acids: CASSQVTSGPERGSAGELFF. The genes are TRBV4-3 and TRBJ2-2; 10 positions match TRBD2. The CDR3 covers 20 residues. Germline trimming cut 1 base from V and 6 bases from J; bases unmatched to any gene: 17. Per germline, CDR1 LGHNA and CDR2 YSLEER.

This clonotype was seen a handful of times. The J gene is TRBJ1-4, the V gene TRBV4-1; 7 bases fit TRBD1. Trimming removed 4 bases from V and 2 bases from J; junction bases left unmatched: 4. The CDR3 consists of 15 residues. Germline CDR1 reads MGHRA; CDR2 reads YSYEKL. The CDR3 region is CASSRMTGTNEKLFF. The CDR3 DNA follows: TGCGCCAGCAGCCGAATGACAGGGACTAATGAAAAACTGTTTTTT.

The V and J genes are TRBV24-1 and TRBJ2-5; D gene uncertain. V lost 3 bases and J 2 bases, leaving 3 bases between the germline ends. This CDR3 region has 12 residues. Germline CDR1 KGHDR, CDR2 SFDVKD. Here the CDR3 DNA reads TGTGCCACCAGTGATCCTCAAGAGACCCAGTACTTC. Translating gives CATSDPQETQYF.

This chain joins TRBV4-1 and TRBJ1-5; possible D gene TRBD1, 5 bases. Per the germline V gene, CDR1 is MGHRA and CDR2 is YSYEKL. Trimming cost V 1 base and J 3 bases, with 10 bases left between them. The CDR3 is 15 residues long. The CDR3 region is CASSQGGVDNQPQHF. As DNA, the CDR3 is TGCGCCAGCAGCCAAGGGGGCGTAGACAATCAGCCCCAGCATTTT.

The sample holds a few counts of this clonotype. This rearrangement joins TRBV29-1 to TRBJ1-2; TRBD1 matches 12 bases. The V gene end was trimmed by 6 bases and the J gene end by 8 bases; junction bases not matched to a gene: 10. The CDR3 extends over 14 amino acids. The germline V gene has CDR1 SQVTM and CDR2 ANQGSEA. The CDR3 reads CSVLKGTGGEGYTF. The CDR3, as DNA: TGCAGCGTCTTGAAGGGGACAGGGGGCGAAGGCTACACCTTC.

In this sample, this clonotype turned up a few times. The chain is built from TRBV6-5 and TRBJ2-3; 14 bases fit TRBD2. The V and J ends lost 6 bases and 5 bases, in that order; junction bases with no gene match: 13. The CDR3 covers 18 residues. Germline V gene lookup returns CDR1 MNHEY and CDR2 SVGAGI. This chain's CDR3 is CASRQRTSGRPRGDTQYF. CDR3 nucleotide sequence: TGTGCCAGCAGACAAAGGACTAGCGGGAGGCCGCGGGGAGATACGCAGTATTTT.

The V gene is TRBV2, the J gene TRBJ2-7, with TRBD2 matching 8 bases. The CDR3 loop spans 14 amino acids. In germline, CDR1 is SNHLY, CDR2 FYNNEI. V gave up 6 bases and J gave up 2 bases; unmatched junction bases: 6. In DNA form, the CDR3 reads TGTGCCAGCAGATCGAGCGGGGGAACCTACGAGCAGTACTTC. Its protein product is CASRSSGGTYEQYF.

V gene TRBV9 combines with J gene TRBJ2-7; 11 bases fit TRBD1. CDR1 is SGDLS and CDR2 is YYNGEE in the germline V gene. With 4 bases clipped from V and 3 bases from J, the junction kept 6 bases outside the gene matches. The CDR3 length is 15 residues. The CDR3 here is CASSPRTGGIYEQYF. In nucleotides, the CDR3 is TGTGCCAGCAGCCCTCGGACAGGGGGCATCTACGAGCAGTACTTC.

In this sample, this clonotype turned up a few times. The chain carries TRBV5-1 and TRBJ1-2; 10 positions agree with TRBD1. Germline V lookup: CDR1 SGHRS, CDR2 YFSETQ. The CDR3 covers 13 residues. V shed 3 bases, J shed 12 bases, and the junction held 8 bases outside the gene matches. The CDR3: CASSSGTGAGNTF. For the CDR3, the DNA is TGCGCCAGCAGCTCCGGGACAGGGGCTGGAAACACCTTC.

The CDR3: CASSLDRENTEAFF. CDR3 bases: TGCGCCAGCAGCTTGGACAGGGAGAACACTGAAGCTTTCTTT. The rearrangement links TRBV5-1 to TRBJ1-1; D possibly corresponds to TRBD1 (6 bases). The germline V gene encodes CDR1 SGHRS and CDR2 YFSETQ. This CDR3 is 14 amino acids long. V was shortened by 0 bases and J by 1 base, with 7 bases between the two germline ends.

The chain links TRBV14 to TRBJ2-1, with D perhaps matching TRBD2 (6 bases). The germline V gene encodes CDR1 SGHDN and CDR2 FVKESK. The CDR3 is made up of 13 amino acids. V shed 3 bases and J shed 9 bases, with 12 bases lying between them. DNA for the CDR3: TGTGCCAGCAGCCACAGTAGCGGAAGTGAGCAGTTCTTC. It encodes CASSHSSGSEQFF.